Included here is one T cell receptor (beta chain) sequence, with context. Germline V gene lookup returns CDR1 LNHDA and CDR2 SQIVND (reference sequence). This CDR3 has 14 residues. This sample is drawn from a study of cytomegalovirus exposure and HLA in healthy donors. PCR used 60 Vbeta primers and 13 Jbeta primers. The repertoire was sequenced with immunoSEQ multiplex PCR; TCRdb's copy has only in-frame clones and lacks some. This table has under 170,000 clones, just under 65% appearing once. The sample was PBMCs. The TCR was taken from a woman in her sixties or seventies in good health and CMV-seropositive. This chain links TRBV19 with TRBJ2-5; D possibly corresponds to TRBD2 (6 bases). Matching the DNA end better, TRBJ2-7 makes the J call doubtful. CDR3 sequence: CASSMSGVGYEQYF. As DNA, the CDR3 is TGTGCCAGTAGTATGTCGGGAGTTGGGTACGAGCAGTACTTC.